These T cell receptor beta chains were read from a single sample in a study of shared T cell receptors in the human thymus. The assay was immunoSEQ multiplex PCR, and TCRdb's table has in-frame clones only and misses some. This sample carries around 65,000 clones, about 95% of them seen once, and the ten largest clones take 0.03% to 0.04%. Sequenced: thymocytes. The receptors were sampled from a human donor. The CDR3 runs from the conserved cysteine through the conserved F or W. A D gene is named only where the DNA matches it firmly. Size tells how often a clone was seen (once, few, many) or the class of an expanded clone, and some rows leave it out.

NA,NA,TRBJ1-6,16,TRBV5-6,TGTGCCAGCAGCTTGCCGGGGAGCTCCTATAATTCACCCCTCCACTTT,CASSLPGSSYNSPLHF
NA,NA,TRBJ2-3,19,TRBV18,TGTGCCAGCTCACCACCCGAAATTCCCCATGGGCCGGTGGGCGATACGCAGTATTTT,CASSPPEIPHGPVGDTQYF
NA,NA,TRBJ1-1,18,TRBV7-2,TGTGCCAGCAGCTTAGTTAGGAGGGTCTACCCTTGGGGCACTGAAGCTTTCTTT,CASSLVRRVYPWGTEAFF
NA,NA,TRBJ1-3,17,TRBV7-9,TGTGCCAGCAGCTTAGTGAGGGTAGGGCTCTCTGGAAACACCATATATTTT,CASSLVRVGLSGNTIYF
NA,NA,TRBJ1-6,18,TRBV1,TGCACCAGCAGCCCCCCAACGGTCCAGTCCTCCTATAATTCACCCCTCCACTTT,CTSSPPTVQSSYNSPLHF
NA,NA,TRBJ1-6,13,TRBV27,TGTGCCAGCAGTTATGTAGGGGAGCCACCCCTCCACTTT,CASSYVGEPPLHF
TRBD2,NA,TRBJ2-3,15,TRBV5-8,TGTGCCAGCAGCCCGCGGGGGATCAAAACAGATACGCAGTATTTT,CASSPRGIKTDTQYF
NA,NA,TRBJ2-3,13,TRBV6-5,TGTGCCAGCAGTTACGTCGGGACAGATACGCAGTATTTT,CASSYVGTDTQYF
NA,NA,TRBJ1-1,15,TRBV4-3,TGCGCCAGCAGCCTCCTCATCATCTTGAACACTGAAGCTTTCTTT,CASSLLIILNTEAFF
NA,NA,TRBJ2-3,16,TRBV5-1,TGCGCCAGCAGCTTAGGGGAAGAGAAGAGCACAGATACGCAGTATTTT,CASSLGEEKSTDTQYF
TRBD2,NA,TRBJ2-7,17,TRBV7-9,TGTGCCAGCAGCTCGCCGGGGGGAGCGGGGGCCTCCTACGAGCAGTACTTC,CASSSPGGAGASYEQYF
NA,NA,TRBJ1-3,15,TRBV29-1,TGCAGCGTTGAACAGGACGGGGCCTCTGGAAACACCATATATTTT,CSVEQDGASGNTIYF
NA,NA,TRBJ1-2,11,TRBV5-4,TGTGCCAGCAGCTTCGACAGAGGCTACACCTTC,CASSFDRGYTF
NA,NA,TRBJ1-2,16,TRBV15,TGTGCCACCAGCAGAGCGAGGGGCAGGAGGGACTATGGCTACACCTTC,CATSRARGRRDYGYTF
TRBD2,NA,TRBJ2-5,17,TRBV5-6,TGTGCCAGCAGCCTCACGACTAGCGGGGTCCGTAGGGAGACCCAGTACTTC,CASSLTTSGVRRETQYF
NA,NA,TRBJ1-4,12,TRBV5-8,TGTGCCGGGACGCAGCCTAATGAAAAACTGTTTTTT,CAGTQPNEKLFF
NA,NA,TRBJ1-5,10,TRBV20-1,TGCAGTGCTAGGGATCAGCCCCAGCATTTT,CSARDQPQHF
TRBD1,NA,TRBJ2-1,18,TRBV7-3,TGTGCCAGCAGCTTAAATTTCTTTGGGGACAGGGAACACAATGAGCAGTTCTTC,CASSLNFFGDREHNEQFF
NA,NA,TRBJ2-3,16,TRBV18,TGTGCCAGCTCACCAAGGGGGAAACCTAGCACAGATACGCAGTATTTT,CASSPRGKPSTDTQYF
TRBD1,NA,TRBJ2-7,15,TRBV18,TGTGCCAGCTCACTACGGGACAGGGAAGGAAGCGAGCAGTACTTC,CASSLRDREGSEQYF
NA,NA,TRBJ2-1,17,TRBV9,TGTGCCAGCAGCGTAGTGCCAGCCACACGAGCTAACAATGAGCAGTTCTTC,CASSVVPATRANNEQFF
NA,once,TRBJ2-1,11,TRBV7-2,TGTGCCAGCTCGGTGGGCCATGAGCAGTTCTTC,CASSVGHEQFF
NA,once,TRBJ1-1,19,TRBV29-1,TGCAGCGTCGCGATGCGGGGGACAAATCCAGCCCGAGTATACACTGAAGCTTTCTTT,CSVAMRGTNPARVYTEAFF
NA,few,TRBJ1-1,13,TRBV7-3,TGTGCCAGCAGCTTACAGAGTAGCACTGAAGCTTTCTTT,CASSLQSSTEAFF
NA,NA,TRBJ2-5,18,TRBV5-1,TGCGCCAGCAGCTTTAACTATGGGCCAGGGGGGATCCAAGAGACCCAGTACTTC,CASSFNYGPGGIQETQYF
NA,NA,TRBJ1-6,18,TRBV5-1,TGCGCCAGCAGCTTGGCCGTCAAGGGACGATGGCCTCCGACACCCCTCCACTTT,CASSLAVKGRWPPTPLHF
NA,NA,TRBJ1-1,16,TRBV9,TGTGCCAGCAGCCCGAGGGGAAGCTCCGGGGCATTTGAAGCTTTCTTT,CASSPRGSSGAFEAFF
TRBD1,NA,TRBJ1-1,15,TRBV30,TGTGCCTGGGCGTTTAGAAGACAGGGCGACACTGAAGCTTTCTTT,CAWAFRRQGDTEAFF
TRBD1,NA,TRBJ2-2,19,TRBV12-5,TGTGCTAGTGGTTTGGTTGGGGACAGGGGAAAATTACGGACCGGGGAGCTGTTTTTT,CASGLVGDRGKLRTGELFF
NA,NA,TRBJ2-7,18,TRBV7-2,TGTGCCAGCAGCTTAGAGGCCCTACTAGGACCCCACTCCTACGAGCAGTACTTC,CASSLEALLGPHSYEQYF
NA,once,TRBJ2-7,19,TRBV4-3,TGCGCCAGCAGCCGGCGTCAGGGCAGCCGACAGGCCCGACGGAACGAGCAGTACTTC,CASSRRQGSRQARRNEQYF
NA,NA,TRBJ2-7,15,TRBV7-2,TGTGCCAGCAGCTTAGTCGGAGGGGGCCTTAATGAGCAGTACTTC,CASSLVGGGLNEQYF
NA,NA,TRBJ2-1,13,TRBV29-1,TGCAGCGTTGAAGAGAACGGTTACAATGAGCAGTTCTTC,CSVEENGYNEQFF
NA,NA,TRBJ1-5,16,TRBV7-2,TGTGCCAGCAGCTTAATCGGCACACGGAGCAATCAGCCCCAGCATTTT,CASSLIGTRSNQPQHF
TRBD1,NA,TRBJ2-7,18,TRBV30,TGTGCCTGGAGATGTCCGGGACAGGGTGTAGGTAGTATTGCCGAGCAGTACTTC,CAWRCPGQGVGSIAEQYF
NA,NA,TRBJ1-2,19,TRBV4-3,TGCGCCAGCAGCCAACTAAGGCCTCCTGACAGGAACTGGTGCTATGGCTACACCTTC,CASSQLRPPDRNWCYGYTF
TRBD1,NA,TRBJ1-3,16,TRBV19,TGTGCCACGAGGACAGGGGGCGCCCCGAAGGGAAACACCATATATTTT,CATRTGGAPKGNTIYF
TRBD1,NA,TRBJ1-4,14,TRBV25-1,TGTGCCAGCAGTGCGAGACAGGGGGATGAAAAACTGTTTTTT,CASSARQGDEKLFF
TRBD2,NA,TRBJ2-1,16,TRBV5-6,TGTGCCAGCAGCTTCGTCGGGGGGAGCTCCTACAATGAGCAGTTCTTC,CASSFVGGSSYNEQFF
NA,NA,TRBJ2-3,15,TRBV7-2,TGTGCCAGCAGCTTACGTACAGGGTGCGCAGATACGCAGTATTTT,CASSLRTGCADTQYF
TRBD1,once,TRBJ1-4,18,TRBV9,TGTGCCAGCAGCGTAGAGTCCGGGACAGGGGAGACTAATGAAAAACTGTTTTTT,CASSVESGTGETNEKLFF
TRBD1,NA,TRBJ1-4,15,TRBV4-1,TGCGCCAGCAGCCTACCGGGACAGGCAGATGAAAAACTGTTTTTT,CASSLPGQADEKLFF
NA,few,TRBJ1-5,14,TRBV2,TGTGCCAGCAGTGAAGGGGCAGCCCCGCAGCCCCAGCATTTT,CASSEGAAPQPQHF
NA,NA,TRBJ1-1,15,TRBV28,TGTGCCAGCAGTTTGTTGGGGGGGCAGCACACTGAAGCTTTCTTT,CASSLLGGQHTEAFF
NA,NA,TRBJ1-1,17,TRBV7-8,TGTGCCAGCAGCTTCCAGGGTGGACAGCCAGATAACACTGAAGCTTTCTTT,CASSFQGGQPDNTEAFF
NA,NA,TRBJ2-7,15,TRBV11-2,TGTGCCAGCAGCTTAGATTTTGTCCCGAATTACGAGCAGTACTTC,CASSLDFVPNYEQYF
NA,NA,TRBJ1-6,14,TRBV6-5,TGTGCCAGCAGGCGGGACATGGTGGATTCACCCCTCCACTTT,CASRRDMVDSPLHF